This is a list of T cell receptor beta chains from one sample in a study of T cell changes during pregnancy in multiple sclerosis. Only in-frame clones appear in the TCRdb table, and some are missing; sequencing was by immunoSEQ multiplex PCR. The sample carries about 40,000 clones, more than 85% recorded once. The material sequenced was CD8+ T cells from peripheral blood mononuclear cells, taken before pregnancy. The receptor source for this set is a female donor with multiple sclerosis, enrolled in a pregnancy study. Both conserved end residues are part of each CDR3. A D gene is named only where the DNA matches it firmly. A row's size may be missing; if present it is once, few, many or a size class.

J gene: TRBJ2-7
D gene: TRBD2
V gene: TRBV4-1
clone size: .
CDR3 DNA: TGCGCCAGCAGCTATAAAACAGCCCAGAGAAGCGGGAGGGATACCTACGAGCAGTACTTC
CDR3 protein: CASSYKTAQRSGRDTYEQYF

J gene: TRBJ1-4
D gene: .
V gene: TRBV29-1
clone size: few
CDR3 DNA: TGCAGCGTTGAAGATCAGGACGCTGGGAGTACGGAACTGTTTTTT
CDR3 protein: CSVEDQDAGSTELFF

J gene: TRBJ2-4
D gene: .
V gene: TRBV28
clone size: .
CDR3 DNA: TGTGCCAGCAGTTCCGGGGGATATATAAACATTCAGTACTTC
CDR3 protein: CASSSGGYINIQYF

J gene: TRBJ2-1
D gene: .
V gene: TRBV19
clone size: .
CDR3 DNA: TGTGCCACCCTATCTCCGGGGTGGGGTAATGAGCAGTTCTTC
CDR3 protein: CATLSPGWGNEQFF

J gene: TRBJ2-2
D gene: TRBD2
V gene: TRBV7-6
clone size: .
CDR3 DNA: TGTGCCAGCAGCACCTTGGCCGGGACTAGCGGGAGTTTTGGGGAGCTGTTTTTT
CDR3 protein: CASSTLAGTSGSFGELFF

J gene: TRBJ2-7
D gene: .
V gene: TRBV7-9
clone size: .
CDR3 DNA: TGTGCCAGCAGCTCCGTCTACGAGCAGTACTTC
CDR3 protein: CASSSVYEQYF

J gene: TRBJ2-7
D gene: TRBD2
V gene: TRBV7-4
clone size: .
CDR3 DNA: TGTGCCAGCAGCAGTAGGCCGAAAGAAGCGGGGGAATCCTACGAGCAGTACTTC
CDR3 protein: CASSSRPKEAGESYEQYF

J gene: TRBJ1-1
D gene: .
V gene: TRBV7-9
clone size: .
CDR3 DNA: TGTGCCAGCAGCTTAGGGTGGGGCGAAAGGACTGAAGCTTTCTTT
CDR3 protein: CASSLGWGERTEAFF

J gene: TRBJ1-1
D gene: .
V gene: TRBV27
clone size: .
CDR3 DNA: TGTGCCAGCAGTTCTCGTCCTAGCGACACTGAAGCTTTCTTT
CDR3 protein: CASSSRPSDTEAFF

J gene: TRBJ1-2
D gene: TRBD1
V gene: TRBV7-9
clone size: .
CDR3 DNA: TGTGCCAGCAGCTTGACAGGGGGTAACTATGGCTACACCTTC
CDR3 protein: CASSLTGGNYGYTF

J gene: TRBJ2-7
D gene: .
V gene: TRBV2
clone size: .
CDR3 DNA: TGTGCCAGCACCACGAGCTCCTACGAGCAGTACTTC
CDR3 protein: CASTTSSYEQYF

J gene: TRBJ2-3
D gene: .
V gene: TRBV14
clone size: .
CDR3 DNA: TGTGCCAGCAGCCAAGAGCGGACCTGGACTTCGACAAACACAGATACGCAGTATTTT
CDR3 protein: CASSQERTWTSTNTDTQYF

J gene: TRBJ2-5
D gene: TRBD1
V gene: TRBV6-6
clone size: .
CDR3 DNA: TGTGCCAGCAACAGGGGGAAGTGGGAGACCCAGTACTTC
CDR3 protein: CASNRGKWETQYF